The rows below give T cell receptor beta chains drawn from one sample of a study of CD8+CD57+ T cells in acquired aplastic anemia. TCRdb passed the reads through MiXCR, listing each CDR3 protein once. This sample has 200,000 to 300,000 distinct CDR3 sequences, with approximately 45% found just once. Sample: sorted CD4+, CD8+, or CD8+CD57+ T cells (not recorded which) from PBMCs. The origin of the receptors is a human donor with aplastic anemia. Both conserved end residues are part of each CDR3. The D gene is left open where the match is weak. The size field is filled for only some rows; it gives once, few, many or a size class.

TGCAGTGCTAGAGATCATGCGACGGTCTACGAGCAGTACTTC | CSARDHATVYEQYF | TRBJ2-7 | many | NA | TRBV20-1
TGTGCCAGCAGCCTGGCCGGGACAGGGGTCCCTTTTAGCAATCAGCCCCAGCATTTT | CASSLAGTGVPFSNQPQHF | TRBJ1-5 | many | TRBD1 | TRBV7-2
TGTGCCAGCAGTCAAGATTCCGGGACTGACACCGGGGAGCTGTTTTTT | CASSQDSGTDTGELFF | TRBJ2-2 | NA | NA | TRBV7-9
TGCGCCAGCAGCTTGGACGGGTTGAATCAGCCCCAGCATTTT | CASSLDGLNQPQHF | TRBJ1-5 | NA | NA | TRBV11-3
TGTGCCAGCAGCGTAGATACAGGGACTGGCTACACCTTC | CASSVDTGTGYTF | TRBJ1-2 | NA | NA | TRBV9
TGTGCCAGCAGCTCCCGGTACCGGCCTCGTTCGCCCCAGCATTTT | CASSSRYRPRSPQHF | TRBJ1-5 | NA | NA | TRBV7-8
TGCGCCAGCAGTGGGACAGAGGGAATAAGCAATCAGCCCCAGCATTTT | CASSGTEGISNQPQHF | TRBJ1-5 | once | NA | TRBV10-2
TGTGCCAGCAGTGCCCCGGGACAGGCCTACGAGCAGTACTTC | CASSAPGQAYEQYF | TRBJ2-7 | NA | TRBD1 | TRBV2
TGTGCCAGCAGCTTAGTCCAGGTGGGGGAGACCCAGTACTTC | CASSLVQVGETQYF | TRBJ2-5 | many | NA | TRBV13
TGTGCCAGCAGCACCCCCGACAGCTATGGCTACACCTTC | CASSTPDSYGYTF | TRBJ1-2 | few | NA | TRBV3-1